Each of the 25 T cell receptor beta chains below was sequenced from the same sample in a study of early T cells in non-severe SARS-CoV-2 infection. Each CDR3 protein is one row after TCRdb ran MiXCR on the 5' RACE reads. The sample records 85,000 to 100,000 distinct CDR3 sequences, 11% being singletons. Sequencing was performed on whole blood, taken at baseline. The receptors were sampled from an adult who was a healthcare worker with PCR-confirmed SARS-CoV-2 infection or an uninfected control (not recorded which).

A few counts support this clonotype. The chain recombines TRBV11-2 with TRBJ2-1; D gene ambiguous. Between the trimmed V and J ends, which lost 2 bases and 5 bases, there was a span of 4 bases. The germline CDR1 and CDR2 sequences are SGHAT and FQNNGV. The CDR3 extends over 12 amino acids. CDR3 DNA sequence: TGTGCCAGCAGCTTAAGGAACAATGAGCAGTTCTTC. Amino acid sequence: CASSLRNNEQFF.

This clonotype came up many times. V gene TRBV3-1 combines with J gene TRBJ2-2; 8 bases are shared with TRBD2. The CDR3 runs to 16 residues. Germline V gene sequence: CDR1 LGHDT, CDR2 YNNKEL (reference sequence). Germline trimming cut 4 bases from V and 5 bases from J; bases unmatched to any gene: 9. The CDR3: CASSLLAGGRTGELFF. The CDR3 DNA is TGTGCCAGCAGCCTACTCGCGGGGGGCCGGACCGGGGAGCTGTTTTTT.

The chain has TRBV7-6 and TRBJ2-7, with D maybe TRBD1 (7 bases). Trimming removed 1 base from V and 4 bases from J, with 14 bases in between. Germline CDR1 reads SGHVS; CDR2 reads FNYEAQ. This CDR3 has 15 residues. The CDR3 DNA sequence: TGTGCCAGCAGCTTAGTTCAGGGGGGCAGGTACGAGCAGTACTTC. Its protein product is CASSLVQGGRYEQYF.

CDR3 amino acids: CASSGVQGNQPQHF. The DNA for the CDR3 is TGTGCCAGCAGCGGCGTACAGGGGAATCAGCCCCAGCATTTT. V gene TRBV12-3 or TRBV12-4 combines with J gene TRBJ1-5, with 7 bases matching TRBD1. J gave up 4 bases and V 6 bases, and 6 bases lay outside the gene matches. The CDR3 extends over 14 amino acids.

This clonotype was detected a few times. CDR3 loop: CASSEPQRTLGTGELFF. The CDR3 nucleotides are TGCGCCAGCAGTGAGCCCCAGCGGACCCTGGGGACCGGGGAGCTGTTTTTT. V and J are TRBV10-2 and TRBJ2-2; D is possibly TRBD2 (5 bases). V was clipped by 2 bases and J by 5 bases, with 18 bases between them. Germline CDR1 and CDR2: WSHSY and SAAADI. The CDR3 extends over 17 amino acids.

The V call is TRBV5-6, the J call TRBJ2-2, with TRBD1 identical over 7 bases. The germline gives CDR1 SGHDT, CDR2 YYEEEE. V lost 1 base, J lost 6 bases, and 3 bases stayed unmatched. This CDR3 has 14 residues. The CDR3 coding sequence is TGTGCCAGCAGCTTGAAAGGGGGCCCCGGGGAGCTGTTTTTT. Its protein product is CASSLKGGPGELFF.

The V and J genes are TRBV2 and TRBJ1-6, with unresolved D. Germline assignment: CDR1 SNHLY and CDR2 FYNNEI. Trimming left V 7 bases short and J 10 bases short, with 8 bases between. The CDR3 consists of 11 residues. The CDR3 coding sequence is TGTGCCAGCAACTCGGTATCACCCCTCCACTTT. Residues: CASNSVSPLHF.

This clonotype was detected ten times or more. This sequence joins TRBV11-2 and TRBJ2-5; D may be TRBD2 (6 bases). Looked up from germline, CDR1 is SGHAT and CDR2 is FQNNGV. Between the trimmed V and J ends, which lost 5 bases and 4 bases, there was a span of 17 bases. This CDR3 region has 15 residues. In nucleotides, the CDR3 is TGTGCCAGCAGCCCCTCGGACGGGAGTGTAGAGACCCAGTACTTC. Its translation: CASSPSDGSVETQYF.

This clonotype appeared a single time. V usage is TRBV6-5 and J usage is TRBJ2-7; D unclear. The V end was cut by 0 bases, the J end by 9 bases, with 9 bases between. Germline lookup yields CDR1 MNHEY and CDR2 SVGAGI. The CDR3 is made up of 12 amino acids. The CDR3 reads CASSYSSFSQYF. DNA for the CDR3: TGTGCCAGCAGTTACTCGAGCTTTTCGCAGTACTTC.

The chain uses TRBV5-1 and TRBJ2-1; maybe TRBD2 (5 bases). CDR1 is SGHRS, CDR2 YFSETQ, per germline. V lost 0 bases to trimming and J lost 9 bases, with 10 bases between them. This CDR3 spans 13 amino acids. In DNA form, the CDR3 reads TGCGCCAGCAGCTTGGGTCGGGGTTTTGAGCAGTTCTTC. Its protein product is CASSLGRGFEQFF.

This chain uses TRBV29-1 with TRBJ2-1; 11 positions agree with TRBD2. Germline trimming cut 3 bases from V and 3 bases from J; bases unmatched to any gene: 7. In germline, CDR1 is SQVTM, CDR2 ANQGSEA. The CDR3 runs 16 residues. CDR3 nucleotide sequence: TGCAGCGTTGACCTGTTAGCGGGAGGGCTCTACAATGAGCAGTTCTTC. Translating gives CSVDLLAGGLYNEQFF.

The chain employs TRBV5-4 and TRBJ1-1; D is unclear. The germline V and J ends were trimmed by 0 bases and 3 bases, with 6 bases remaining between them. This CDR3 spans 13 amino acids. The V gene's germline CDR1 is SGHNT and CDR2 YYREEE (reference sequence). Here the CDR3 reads CASSLEQDTEAFF. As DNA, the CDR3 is TGTGCCAGCAGCTTGGAACAAGACACTGAAGCTTTCTTT.

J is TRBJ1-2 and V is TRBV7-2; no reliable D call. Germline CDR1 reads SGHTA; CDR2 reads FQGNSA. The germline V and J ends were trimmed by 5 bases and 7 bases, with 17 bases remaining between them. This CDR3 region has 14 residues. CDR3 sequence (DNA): TGTGCCAGCAGCAACAACAGAGGGCAAGGTGGCTACACCTTC. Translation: CASSNNRGQGGYTF.

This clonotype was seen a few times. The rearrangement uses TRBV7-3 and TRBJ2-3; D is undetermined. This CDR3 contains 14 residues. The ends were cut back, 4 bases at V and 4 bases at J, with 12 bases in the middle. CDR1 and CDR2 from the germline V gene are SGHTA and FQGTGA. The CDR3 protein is CASSSLPPPDTQYF. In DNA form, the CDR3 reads TGTGCCAGCAGCTCATTACCCCCGCCAGATACGCAGTATTTT. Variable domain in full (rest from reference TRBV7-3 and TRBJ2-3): GAGVSQTPSNKVTEKGKYVELRCDPISGHTALYWYRQSLGQGPEFLIYFQGTGAADDSGLPNDRFFAVRPEGSVSTLKIQRTERGDSAVYLCASSSLPPPDTQYFGPGTRLTVL.

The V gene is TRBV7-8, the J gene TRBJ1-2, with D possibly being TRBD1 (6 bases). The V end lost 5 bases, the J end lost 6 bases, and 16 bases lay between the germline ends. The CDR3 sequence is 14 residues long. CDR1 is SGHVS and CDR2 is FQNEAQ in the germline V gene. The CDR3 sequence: CASSPRTAQHGYTF. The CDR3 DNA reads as TGTGCCAGCAGCCCACGGACAGCCCAGCATGGCTACACCTTC.

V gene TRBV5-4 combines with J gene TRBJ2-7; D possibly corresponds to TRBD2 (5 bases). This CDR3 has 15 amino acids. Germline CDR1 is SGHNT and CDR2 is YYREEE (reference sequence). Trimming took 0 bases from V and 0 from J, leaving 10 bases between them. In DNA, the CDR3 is TGTGCCAGCAGCTTGGGGGCTAGCCCCTCCTACGAGCAGTACTTC. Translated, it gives CASSLGASPSYEQYF.

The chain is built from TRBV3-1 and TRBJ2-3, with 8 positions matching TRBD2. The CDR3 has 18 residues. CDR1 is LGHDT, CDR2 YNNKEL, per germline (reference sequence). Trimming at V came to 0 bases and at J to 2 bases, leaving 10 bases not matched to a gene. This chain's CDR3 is CASSQDFGSGDLTDTQYF. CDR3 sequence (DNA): TGTGCCAGCAGCCAAGATTTTGGTAGCGGGGATCTCACAGATACGCAGTATTTT.

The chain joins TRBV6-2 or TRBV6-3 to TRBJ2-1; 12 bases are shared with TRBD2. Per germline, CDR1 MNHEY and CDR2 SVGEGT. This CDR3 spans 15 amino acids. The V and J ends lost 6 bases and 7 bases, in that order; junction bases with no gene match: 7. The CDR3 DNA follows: TGTGCCAGCAGAAAAGGACTAGCGGGATTGAATGAGCAGTTCTTC. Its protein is CASRKGLAGLNEQFF.

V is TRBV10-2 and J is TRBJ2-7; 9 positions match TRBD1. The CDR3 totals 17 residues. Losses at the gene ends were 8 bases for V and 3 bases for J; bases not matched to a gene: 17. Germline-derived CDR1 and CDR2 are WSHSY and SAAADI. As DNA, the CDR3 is TGCGCCAGCGGAGGAGGGACAGGGATTAGTAAATTCTACGAGCAGTACTTC. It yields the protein CASGGGTGISKFYEQYF.

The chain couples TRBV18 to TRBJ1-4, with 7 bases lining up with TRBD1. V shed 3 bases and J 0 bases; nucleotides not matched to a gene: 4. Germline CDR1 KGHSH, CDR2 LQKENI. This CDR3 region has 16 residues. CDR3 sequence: CASSPTGPATNEKLFF. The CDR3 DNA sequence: TGTGCCAGCTCACCGACAGGGCCCGCAACTAATGAAAAACTGTTTTTT.

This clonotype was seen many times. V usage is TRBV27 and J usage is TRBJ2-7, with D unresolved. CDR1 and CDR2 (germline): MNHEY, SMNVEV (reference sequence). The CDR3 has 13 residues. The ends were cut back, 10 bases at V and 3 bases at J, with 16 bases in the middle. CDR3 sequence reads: CATSRTAFYEQYF. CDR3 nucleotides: TGTGCCACCTCAAGGACGGCTTTCTACGAGCAGTACTTC.

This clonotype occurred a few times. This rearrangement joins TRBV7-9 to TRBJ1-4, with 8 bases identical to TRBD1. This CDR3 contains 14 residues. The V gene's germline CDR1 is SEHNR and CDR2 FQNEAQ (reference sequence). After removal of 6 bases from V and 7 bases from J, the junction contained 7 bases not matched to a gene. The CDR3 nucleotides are TGTGCCAGCAGACCAGGGGGCGCGGGTGAAAAACTGTTTTTT. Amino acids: CASRPGGAGEKLFF.

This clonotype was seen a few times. In DNA, the CDR3 is TGCAGTGCTAGAGAGCTAGCGGGGGGGCTAGATGAGCAGTTCTTC. Amino acids: CSARELAGGLDEQFF. This sequence joins TRBV20-1 and TRBJ2-1, with 12 bases lining up with TRBD2. Germline V CDR1 and CDR2: DFQATT, SNEGSKA (reference sequence). The CDR3 runs to 15 residues. The V and J ends lost 0 bases and 8 bases, in that order; junction bases with no gene match: 5.

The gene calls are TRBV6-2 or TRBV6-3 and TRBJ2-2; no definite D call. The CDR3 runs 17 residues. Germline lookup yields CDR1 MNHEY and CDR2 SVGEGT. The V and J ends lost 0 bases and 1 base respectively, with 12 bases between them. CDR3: CASSYSRGAWNTGELFF. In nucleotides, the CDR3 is TGTGCCAGCAGTTACTCCCGAGGCGCGTGGAACACCGGGGAGCTGTTTTTT.

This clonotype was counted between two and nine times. The DNA for the CDR3 is TGTGCCAGCACCCCCGCCGGAGATACGCAGTATTTT. It yields the protein CASTPAGDTQYF. The J gene is TRBJ2-3, the V gene TRBV7-2; D call uncertain. The germline V gene has CDR1 SGHTA and CDR2 FQGNSA. The CDR3 contains 12 residues. V lost 7 bases to trimming and J lost 5 bases, with 10 bases between them.